One sample yielded the 28 T cell receptor beta chains listed below, sequenced in a study of blood T cell repertoires in COVID-19. Sequencing used immunoSEQ multiplex PCR; TCRdb keeps in-frame clones, though not all of them. The sample has approximately 160,000 clones; 90% are singletons. The source material was peripheral blood. The receptors come from a man aged 50 to 59 with acute or convalescent COVID-19.

V gene TRBV30 combines with J gene TRBJ1-1; D is unclear. CDR1 and CDR2 (germline): GTSNPN, SVGIG (reference sequence). Trimming stripped 0 bases from V and 6 bases from J, with 8 bases between. This CDR3 spans 12 amino acids. The CDR3 DNA reads TGTGCCTGGAGTGTAACAGACCCTGAAGCTTTCTTT. Translated: CAWSVTDPEAFF. Based on the CDR3 plus reference TRBV30 and TRBJ1-1, the full variable domain is SQTIHQWPATLVQPVGSPLSLECTVEGTSNPNLYWYRQAAGRGLQLLFYSVGIGQISSEVPQNLSASRPQDRQFILSSKKLLLSDSGFYLCAWSVTDPEAFFGQGTRLTVV.

The genes are TRBV28 and TRBJ1-3; D is undetermined. The V and J ends lost 7 bases and 0 bases respectively, with 16 bases between them. The CDR3 sequence is 16 residues long. Germline V CDR1 and CDR2: MDHEN, SYDVKM. CDR3 coding DNA: TGTGCCAGCACCGCGAGGTGGTCACTCTCTGGAAACACCATATATTTT. Translated: CASTARWSLSGNTIYF.

This sequence joins TRBV11-2 and TRBJ1-5; 10 nucleotides match TRBD1. The junction had 1 base not matched to a gene; V was cut back by 3 bases and J by 2 bases. The CDR3 sequence is 15 residues long. Germline V CDR1 and CDR2: SGHAT, FQNNGV. CDR3 sequence (DNA): TGTGCCAGCAGCTTGGGGACAGGGGGCAATCAGCCCCAGCATTTT. Amino acids: CASSLGTGGNQPQHF.

V is TRBV11-3 and J is TRBJ2-1; 11 nucleotides match TRBD2. Trimming cost V 1 base and J 3 bases; bases outside gene matches: 8. CDR1 and CDR2 (germline): SGHNT, YENEEA. The CDR3 contains 18 residues. Written as DNA, the CDR3 is TGTGCCAGCAGCTTAGGGGGTAGCGGGAGGGCCGACTACAATGAGCAGTTCTTC. This encodes CASSLGGSGRADYNEQFF.

The chain joins TRBV7-9 to TRBJ2-1, with 10 bases aligning to TRBD2. The V gene end was trimmed by 7 bases and the J gene end by 6 bases; junction bases not matched to a gene: 6. The CDR3 consists of 14 residues. Per the germline V gene, CDR1 is SEHNR and CDR2 is FQNEAQ (reference sequence). Here the CDR3 reads CASTLAGVANEQFF. The CDR3 DNA follows: TGTGCCAGCACTCTAGCGGGAGTAGCCAATGAGCAGTTCTTC.

The rearrangement uses TRBV27 and TRBJ2-2, with unresolved D. The length of the CDR3 is 13 residues. Germline V lookup: CDR1 MNHEY, CDR2 SMNVEV (reference sequence). Trimming left V 1 base short and J 5 bases short, with 5 bases between. CDR3 DNA: TGTGCCAGCAGTTTATGGGCGACCGGGGAGCTGTTTTTT. Its translation: CASSLWATGELFF.

V usage is TRBV28 and J usage is TRBJ1-5; 9 bases line up with TRBD1. V gave up 5 bases and J gave up 1 base; unmatched junction bases: 9. This CDR3 is 17 amino acids long. CDR1 is MDHEN and CDR2 is SYDVKM in the germline V gene. The CDR3 DNA sequence: TGTGCCAGCAGTCCCGGACAGGGGAGGGCGAGCAATCAGCCCCAGCATTTT. Residues: CASSPGQGRASNQPQHF.

The genes are TRBV13 and TRBJ2-2, with 11 bases fitting TRBD2. The junction had 4 bases not matched to a gene; V was cut back by 3 bases and J by 4 bases. Germline CDR1 is PRHDT and CDR2 is FYEKMQ (reference sequence). The CDR3 consists of 16 residues. This chain's CDR3 is CASSFIGLAGTGELFF. Here the CDR3 DNA reads TGTGCCAGCAGCTTTATAGGACTAGCGGGCACCGGGGAGCTGTTTTTT.

The chain carries TRBV11-2 and TRBJ1-5, with a tentative D call TRBD1 (6 bases). Germline CDR1 SGHAT, CDR2 FQNNGV. The CDR3 contains 15 residues. The ends were cut back, 5 bases at V and 0 bases at J, with 11 bases in the middle. Here the CDR3 DNA reads TGTGCCAGCAGCGGTGGACAGTATAGCAATCAGCCCCAGCATTTT. It codes for CASSGGQYSNQPQHF.

The J gene is TRBJ2-5, the V gene TRBV14; weak D call: TRBD1 (5 bases). Germline CDR1 SGHDN, CDR2 FVKESK. The V end lost 1 base, the J end lost 3 bases, and 6 bases lay between the germline ends. This CDR3 has 13 residues. The CDR3 reads CASSQGREETQYF. The DNA of the CDR3 is TGTGCCAGCAGCCAAGGCAGGGAAGAGACCCAGTACTTC.

The chain links TRBV6-2 or TRBV6-3 to TRBJ1-6, with TRBD1 matching over 10 bases. V dropped 0 bases and J dropped 10; count of bases not matched to a gene: 6. The CDR3 runs to 16 residues. Germline CDR1 and CDR2: MNHEY and SVGEGT. CDR3 nucleotides: TGTGCCAGCAGTTACTCCGACAGGGGGCCGAGGTCACCCCTCCACTTT. This encodes CASSYSDRGPRSPLHF.

In its sample, this clone was seen once. The chain uses TRBV4-3 and TRBJ1-5, with 7 nucleotides matching TRBD1. J gave up 3 bases and V 1 base, and 9 bases lay outside the gene matches. This CDR3 is 17 amino acids long. Germline CDR1 LGHNA, CDR2 YSLEER. The CDR3 coding sequence is TGCGCCAGCAGCCAAGCCCCACCGGGACAGATCAATCAGCCCCAGCATTTT. As protein: CASSQAPPGQINQPQHF.

V gene TRBV7-2 combines with J gene TRBJ1-4; 10 bases line up with TRBD1. V lost 5 bases and J lost 6; bases outside the gene matches: 6. Per the germline V gene, CDR1 is SGHTA and CDR2 is FQGNSA. The CDR3 has 15 residues. CDR3 nucleotide sequence: TGTGCCAGCAGCCCCGGACAGGGGGGATATGAAAAACTGTTTTTT. Translation: CASSPGQGGYEKLFF.

This sequence joins TRBV27 and TRBJ2-1; 9 bases align to TRBD2. V was clipped by 5 bases and J by 0 bases; unmatched bases: 5. The germline CDR1 and CDR2 sequences are MNHEY and SMNVEV (reference sequence). CDR3 size: 16 residues. The CDR3 nucleotides are TGTGCCAGCAGTCCTCATAGCGGGAGCTCCTACAATGAGCAGTTCTTC. This codes for CASSPHSGSSYNEQFF.

The chain joins TRBV3-1 (or the pseudogene TRBV3-2) to TRBJ2-2; 9 bases match TRBD2. The CDR3 loop spans 15 amino acids. In germline, CDR1 is LGHDT, CDR2 YNNKEL (reference sequence). Trimming took 7 bases from V and 8 from J; bases not matched to a gene: 11. For the CDR3, the DNA is TGTGCCAGCACGTTAGCGGGGGCACTCCGGGGGGAGCTGTTTTTT. Protein: CASTLAGALRGELFF.

The chain recombines TRBV29-1 with TRBJ2-5, with D unclear. Germline V gene data show CDR1 as SQVTM and CDR2 as ANQGSEA. The CDR3 has 11 residues. Between the trimmed V and J ends, which lost 8 bases and 5 bases, there was a span of 12 bases. DNA for the CDR3: TGCAGCACGAGGCCTGGTGAGACCCAGTACTTC. This translates into CSTRPGETQYF.

The V and J genes are TRBV7-2 and TRBJ2-5, with 7 bases lining up with TRBD1. The trim removed 5 bases at V and 4 bases at J, leaving 4 bases unmatched. This CDR3 has 13 amino acids. Germline V CDR1 and CDR2: SGHTA, FQGNSA. CDR3 sequence: CASSTRDRETQYF. CDR3 DNA: TGTGCCAGCAGCACCCGGGACAGAGAGACCCAGTACTTC.

The chain links TRBV27 to TRBJ1-1; maybe TRBD1 (5 bases). Trimming cost V 4 bases and J 8 bases, with 14 bases left between them. The germline V gene encodes CDR1 MNHEY and CDR2 SMNVEV (reference sequence). The CDR3 consists of 13 residues. The CDR3 spells CASSSGGIREAFF. For the CDR3, the DNA is TGTGCCAGCAGTTCCGGGGGGATACGAGAAGCTTTCTTT.

This clone was seen once. The V gene is TRBV7-8, the J gene TRBJ2-7, with 7 positions matching TRBD1. V lost 5 bases to trimming and J lost 7 bases; unmatched junction nucleotides: 17. Germline CDR1 reads SGHVS; CDR2 reads FQNEAQ. The CDR3 spans 16 residues. The CDR3 reads CASSRRDRAIYIEQYF. Here the CDR3 DNA reads TGTGCCAGCAGCCGTCGGGACAGAGCTATCTACATAGAGCAGTACTTC.

The chain carries TRBV27 and TRBJ1-6; D might be TRBD1 (6 bases). The germline gives CDR1 MNHEY, CDR2 SMNVEV (reference sequence). This CDR3 contains 19 residues. V lost 5 bases, J lost 3 bases, and 23 bases lay in between. CDR3 amino acids: CASSPKLQQGLFYNSPLHF. The CDR3 coding sequence is TGTGCCAGCAGTCCGAAACTCCAACAGGGCTTGTTCTATAATTCACCCCTCCACTTT.

The genes are TRBV7-9 and TRBJ2-1; TRBD2 agrees at 14 bases. CDR1 is SEHNR, CDR2 FQNEAQ, per germline (reference sequence). The CDR3 is 17 residues long. Losses at the gene ends were 1 base for V and 9 bases for J; bases not matched to a gene: 8. The CDR3 spells CASSLGDGTSGGREQFF. The CDR3 coding sequence is TGTGCCAGCAGCTTAGGGGACGGGACTAGCGGGGGACGTGAGCAGTTCTTC.

The V gene is TRBV19, the J gene TRBJ1-3, with TRBD1 identical over 8 bases. Germline assignment: CDR1 LNHDA and CDR2 SQIVND (reference sequence). This CDR3 comprises 15 residues. V shed 3 bases, J shed 3 bases, and the junction held 4 bases outside the gene matches. CDR3 loop: CASSITGGDGNTIYF. DNA of the CDR3: TGTGCCAGTAGTATTACAGGGGGAGATGGAAACACCATATATTTT.

V usage is TRBV29-1 and J usage is TRBJ1-5; D unclear. The CDR3 extends over 12 amino acids. Germline values: CDR1 SQVTM, CDR2 ANQGSEA. Trimming left V 4 bases short and J 4 bases short, with 8 bases between. The DNA of the CDR3 is TGCAGCGTTGCAGGTGGTAATCAGCCCCAGCATTTT. Its protein product is CSVAGGNQPQHF.

CDR3 sequence (DNA): TGTGCCTCCACGGGGGGAGTCCCGAACACCGGGGAGCTGTTTTTT. This gives the protein CASTGGVPNTGELFF. This rearrangement joins TRBV30 to TRBJ2-2, with 7 bases matching TRBD2. This CDR3 is built from 15 residues. Germline V gene sequence: CDR1 GTSNPN, CDR2 SVGIG (reference sequence). V lost 7 bases, J lost 0 bases, and 8 bases stayed unmatched.

This sequence joins TRBV27 and TRBJ2-1; D is unclear. This CDR3 is 16 amino acids long. Trimming stripped 0 bases from V and 1 base from J, with 10 bases between. The germline V gene encodes CDR1 MNHEY and CDR2 SMNVEV (reference sequence). The CDR3 bases are TGTGCCAGCAGTTTATCGGTAGCTCGTTCCTACAATGAGCAGTTCTTC. This sequence encodes CASSLSVARSYNEQFF.

V gene TRBV7-8 combines with J gene TRBJ2-7, with D tentatively TRBD1 (5 bases). Trimming pared 2 bases from V and 5 bases from J, leaving 10 bases between. The CDR3 contains 13 residues. The germline gives CDR1 SGHVS, CDR2 FQNEAQ. CDR3 sequence: CASSLLRAHEQYV. CDR3 nucleotide sequence: TGTGCCAGCAGCTTACTCAGGGCCCACGAGCAGTACGTC.

The chain is built from TRBV5-5 and TRBJ2-5; 12 bases match TRBD2. Per germline, CDR1 SGHKS and CDR2 YYEKEE (reference sequence). The V segment lost 2 bases and the J segment 2 bases; nucleotides outside the gene matches: 4. The CDR3 spans 16 residues. This CDR3 is CASSLTSGGLQETQYF. The CDR3 DNA reads TGTGCCAGCAGCTTAACTAGCGGGGGGTTACAAGAGACCCAGTACTTC.

V and J are TRBV7-9 and TRBJ2-5; 7 positions match TRBD2. Per germline, CDR1 SEHNR and CDR2 FQNEAQ (reference sequence). V trimming: 3 bases; J trimming: 4 bases; junction bases outside the gene matches: 2. The CDR3 contains 13 residues. CDR3 nucleotides: TGTGCCAGCAGCTTCTGGGGGGGAGAGACCCAGTACTTC. Its protein is CASSFWGGETQYF.